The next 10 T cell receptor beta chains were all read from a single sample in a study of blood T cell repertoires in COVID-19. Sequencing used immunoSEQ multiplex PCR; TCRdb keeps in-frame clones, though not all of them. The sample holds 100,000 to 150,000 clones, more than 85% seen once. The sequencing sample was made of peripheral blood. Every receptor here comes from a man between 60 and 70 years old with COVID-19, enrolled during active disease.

CDR3 in amino acids: CASSQVGGDNSPLHF. The CDR3 bases are TGCGCCAGCAGCCAAGTTGGGGGGGATAATTCACCCCTCCACTTT. The chain has TRBV4-1 and TRBJ1-6; possibly TRBD1 for D (5 bases). The germline V gene encodes CDR1 MGHRA and CDR2 YSYEKL. The CDR3 runs 15 residues. V lost 1 base and J 5 bases, leaving 9 bases between the germline ends.

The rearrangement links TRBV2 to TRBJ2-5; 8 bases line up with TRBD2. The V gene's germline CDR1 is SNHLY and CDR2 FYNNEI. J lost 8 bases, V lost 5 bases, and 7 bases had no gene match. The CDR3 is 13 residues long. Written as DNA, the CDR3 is TGTGCCAGCAGTCTTAGCGGGGCAGGCACCCAGTACTTC. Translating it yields CASSLSGAGTQYF.

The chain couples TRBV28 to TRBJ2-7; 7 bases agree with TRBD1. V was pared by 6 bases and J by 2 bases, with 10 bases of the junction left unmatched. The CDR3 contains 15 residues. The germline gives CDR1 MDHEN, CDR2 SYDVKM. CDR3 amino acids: CASSMGGTATYEQYF. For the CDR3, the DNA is TGTGCCAGCAGCATGGGTGGGACAGCTACCTACGAGCAGTACTTC.

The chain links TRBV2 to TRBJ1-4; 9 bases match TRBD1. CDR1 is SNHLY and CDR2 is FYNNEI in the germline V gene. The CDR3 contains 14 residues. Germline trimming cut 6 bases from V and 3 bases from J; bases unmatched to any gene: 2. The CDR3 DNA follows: TGTGCCAGCAGGGACAGGGGTTCTAATGAAAAACTGTTTTTT. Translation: CASRDRGSNEKLFF.

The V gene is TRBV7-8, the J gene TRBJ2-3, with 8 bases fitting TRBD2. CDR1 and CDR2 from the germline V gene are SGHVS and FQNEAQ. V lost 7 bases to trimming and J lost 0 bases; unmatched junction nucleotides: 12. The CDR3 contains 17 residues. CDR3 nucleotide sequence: TGTGCCAGCACCCAGAGAGGGACTAGAGGAAGCACAGATACGCAGTATTTT. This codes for CASTQRGTRGSTDTQYF.

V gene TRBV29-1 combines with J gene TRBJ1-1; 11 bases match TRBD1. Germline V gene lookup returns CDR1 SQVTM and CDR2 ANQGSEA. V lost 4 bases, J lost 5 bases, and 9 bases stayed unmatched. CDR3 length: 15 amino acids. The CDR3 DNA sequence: TGCAGCGTTGCCCTATCCGGGACAGGGGGAACTGAAGCTTTCTTT. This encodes CSVALSGTGGTEAFF.

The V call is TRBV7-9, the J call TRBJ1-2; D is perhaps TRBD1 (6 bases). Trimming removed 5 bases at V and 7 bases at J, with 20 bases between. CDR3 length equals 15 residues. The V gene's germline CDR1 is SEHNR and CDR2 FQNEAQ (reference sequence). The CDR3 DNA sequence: TGTGCCAGCAGCCGGGACGCAGTTCGGGGGGCTGGCTACACCTTC. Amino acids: CASSRDAVRGAGYTF.

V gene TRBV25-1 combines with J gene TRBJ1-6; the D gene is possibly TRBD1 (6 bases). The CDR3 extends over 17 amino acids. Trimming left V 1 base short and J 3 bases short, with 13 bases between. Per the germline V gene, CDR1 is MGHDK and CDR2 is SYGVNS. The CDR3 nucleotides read TGTGCCAGCAGTGAATCCTCGAGGGGGAACTATAATTCACCCCTCCACTTT. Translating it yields CASSESSRGNYNSPLHF.

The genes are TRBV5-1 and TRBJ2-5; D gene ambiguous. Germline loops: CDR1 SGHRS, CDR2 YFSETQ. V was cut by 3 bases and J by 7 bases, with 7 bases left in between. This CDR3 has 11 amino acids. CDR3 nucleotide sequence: TGCGCCAGCAGCTCTATCGGGACCCAGTACTTC. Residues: CASSSIGTQYF.

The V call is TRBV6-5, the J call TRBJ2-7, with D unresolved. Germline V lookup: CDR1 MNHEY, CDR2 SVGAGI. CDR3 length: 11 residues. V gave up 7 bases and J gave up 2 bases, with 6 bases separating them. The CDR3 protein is CASILAYEQYF. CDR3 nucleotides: TGTGCCAGCATTTTAGCCTACGAGCAGTACTTC.